These T cell receptor beta chains were read from a single sample in a study of PD-1 blockade in classical Hodgkin lymphoma. Data came from immunoSEQ multiplex PCR; TCRdb stores just in-frame clones and leaves some out. This sample has 80,000 to 95,000 clones; 75% to 85% occur once, and the top ten carry 15% to 20%. Source: peripheral blood mononuclear cells (PBMCs), taken before the fourth cycle of nivolumab. These receptors all come from a human donor with classical Hodgkin lymphoma. Each CDR3 is given with its conserved first and last residue. D genes are given only for firm matches. Size tells how often a clone was seen (once, few, many) or the class of an expanded clone, and some rows leave it out.

v_call: TRBV6-5
clone_size: -
j_call: TRBJ2-7
d_call: -
cdr3_nt: TGTGCCAGCAGCCCGACGGGAGAGGCCCACGAGCAGTACTTC
cdr3_aa: CASSPTGEAHEQYF

v_call: TRBV4-2
clone_size: -
j_call: TRBJ2-7
d_call: TRBD2
cdr3_nt: TGTGCCAGCAGCCAAGCACATAGCGGGAGAAGCTACGAGCAGTACTTC
cdr3_aa: CASSQAHSGRSYEQYF

v_call: TRBV29-1
clone_size: -
j_call: TRBJ2-3
d_call: TRBD2
cdr3_nt: TGCAGCGTTGGTGGGGCTAGCGGGACGTCAGATACGCAGTATTTT
cdr3_aa: CSVGGASGTSDTQYF

v_call: TRBV9
clone_size: once
j_call: TRBJ2-2
d_call: TRBD1
cdr3_nt: TGTGCCAGCAGCGTAGCTTCCAGATGGACAGGGGGAAACACCGGGGAGCTGTTTTTT
cdr3_aa: CASSVASRWTGGNTGELFF

v_call: TRBV5-1
clone_size: -
j_call: TRBJ2-1
d_call: TRBD2
cdr3_nt: TGCGCCAGCAGCTTGTATCCTAGCGGGAGGGGAGACAATGAGCAGTTCTTC
cdr3_aa: CASSLYPSGRGDNEQFF

v_call: TRBV5-6
clone_size: -
j_call: TRBJ2-5
d_call: -
cdr3_nt: TGTGCCAGCAGCTTACCTACAGGCCAAGAGACCCAGTACTTC
cdr3_aa: CASSLPTGQETQYF

v_call: TRBV2
clone_size: few
j_call: TRBJ2-7
d_call: -
cdr3_nt: TGTGCCAGCAGTGAAGGGGCGTTCCCCCCTCTCTACGAGCAGTACTTC
cdr3_aa: CASSEGAFPPLYEQYF

v_call: TRBV6-6
clone_size: -
j_call: TRBJ1-6
d_call: -
cdr3_nt: TGTGCCAGCAGCTCGGGTGCAGGGGATAATTCACCCCTCCACTTT
cdr3_aa: CASSSGAGDNSPLHF

v_call: TRBV11-1
clone_size: -
j_call: TRBJ1-1
d_call: -
cdr3_nt: TGTGCCAGCAGCTTAGCCTGGAACAGGAACACTGAAGCTTTCTTT
cdr3_aa: CASSLAWNRNTEAFF

v_call: TRBV4-3
clone_size: -
j_call: TRBJ2-3
d_call: TRBD2
cdr3_nt: TGCGCCAGCAGCCAAGATTGGGGGACTAGCGGGAACTCAGATACGCAGTATTTT
cdr3_aa: CASSQDWGTSGNSDTQYF

v_call: TRBV14
clone_size: -
j_call: TRBJ2-5
d_call: -
cdr3_nt: TGTGCCAGCAGCCAAAGGAGATACCCGGGGGAGACCCAGTACTTC
cdr3_aa: CASSQRRYPGETQYF

v_call: TRBV7-2
clone_size: -
j_call: TRBJ2-7
d_call: TRBD2
cdr3_nt: TGTGCCAGCAGCTTAGCGGGACTAGCGGGAGTGTACTTC
cdr3_aa: CASSLAGLAGVYF

v_call: TRBV18
clone_size: -
j_call: TRBJ2-5
d_call: TRBD1
cdr3_nt: TGTGCCAGCTCACCACCAGACAGGGGGACGCAAGAGACCCAGTACTTC
cdr3_aa: CASSPPDRGTQETQYF

v_call: TRBV25-1
clone_size: -
j_call: TRBJ2-1
d_call: -
cdr3_nt: TGTGCCAGCAGTGACAGAACCCCGAGCTCCTACAATGAGCAGTTCTTC
cdr3_aa: CASSDRTPSSYNEQFF

v_call: TRBV19
clone_size: -
j_call: TRBJ1-2
d_call: -
cdr3_nt: TGTGCCAGTAAGAGCTGGGCGGCAGGGAAGGCCTATGGCTACACCTTC
cdr3_aa: CASKSWAAGKAYGYTF

v_call: TRBV7-9
clone_size: -
j_call: TRBJ2-1
d_call: -
cdr3_nt: TGTGCCAGCAGCTTAGCGCGGGGACGCGGGCTGTTCTTC
cdr3_aa: CASSLARGRGLFF

v_call: TRBV4-1
clone_size: -
j_call: TRBJ2-7
d_call: -
cdr3_nt: TGCGCCAGCAGCCAAGATTGGACGGGAGCCTACGAGCAGTACTTC
cdr3_aa: CASSQDWTGAYEQYF

v_call: TRBV2
clone_size: -
j_call: TRBJ1-2
d_call: -
cdr3_nt: TGTGCCAGCAGGGAGACAGGAACCCAGGGTTTCGGGAACTATGGCTACACCTTC
cdr3_aa: CASRETGTQGFGNYGYTF